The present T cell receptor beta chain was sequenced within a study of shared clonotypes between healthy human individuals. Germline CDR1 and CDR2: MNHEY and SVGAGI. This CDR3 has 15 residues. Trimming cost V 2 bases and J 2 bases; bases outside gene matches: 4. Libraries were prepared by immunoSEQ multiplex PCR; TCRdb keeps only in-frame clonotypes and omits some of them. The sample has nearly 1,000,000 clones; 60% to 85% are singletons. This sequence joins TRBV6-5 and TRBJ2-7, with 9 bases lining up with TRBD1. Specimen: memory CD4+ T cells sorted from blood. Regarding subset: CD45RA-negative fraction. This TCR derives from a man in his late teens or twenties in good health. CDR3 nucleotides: TGTGCCAGCAGTTACCTCGGGACAGGGCCCTACGAGCAGTACTTC. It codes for CASSYLGTGPYEQYF.